This T cell receptor beta chain was captured by sequencing in a study of blood T cells in healthy people across ages (dated by TCRdb to about 2015). In the study overall: In model experiments, roughly one uniquely barcoded TCR beta cDNA molecule per two T cells was captured by template switching. To track age-related changes in TCR beta repertoire diversity, the study relied on deep sequencing normalized with unique cDNA molecular identifiers. Four age groups were formed from the donors: young (average roughly 15 years), middle-aged (less than 40), aged (roughly 58) and long-lived (about 80). To avoid experimental bias, donors of different ages were distributed randomly across sequencing lanes. The study analyzed two additional independent replicas of 1 million unique cDNA reads from the same blood draw for two donors, one aged 18 to 30 and one aged 80 or older. What the research found in general, with its limitations: Observed TCR beta diversity per million T cells fell roughly linearly with age, and a significant reduction was already apparent by age about 38. Compared with the aged group, the long-lived group had more naive CD4+ T cells, fewer expanded clones and increased TCR diversity, suggesting age selection. Estimates of total diversity from one million sequenced T cells were regarded as lower bounds and underestimates. Because donor CMV infection status was unknown, age-related changes in expanded clonotypes were potentially confounded. A strong correlation was found between observed TCR beta diversity and the percentage of naive T cells measured by flow cytometry. Since profiling was done on bulk unsorted PBMCs, naive and antigen-experienced compartments could not be conclusively compared.

Systemically healthy Caucasian individuals from Russia, about 38 in total and aged about 6 to 95 years, were included as donors. Around 10 milliliters of peripheral blood were drawn from each donor into EDTA-treated Vacutainer tubes. Ficoll-Paque density-gradient centrifugation was used to isolate PBMCs, with at least 7 million per sample. Total RNA, at least 5 micrograms per sample, was extracted from PBMCs with Trizol reagent. For every donor, flow cytometry on a PBMC aliquot measured the percentage of naive CD45RAhigh/CD27high T cells. A distance of 16 bases separates the germline ends of V and J, which lose 6 bases and 10 bases respectively. The CDR3 numbers 13 residues from cysteine through phenylalanine. Only the CDR3 part of the read is kept: 39 bases, read in frame from the first base. As encoded in the germline V gene, CDR1 is SGHRS while CDR2 is YFSETQ. In regard to this clonotype: Its antigen is currently not known. No much larger clone is present one base from it, and per-base qualities are unavailable.

The protocol used for the library was 5' RACE. Instrument on record: Illumina HiSeq 2500. The second PCR ran for roughly 7 to 12 cycles and used a J-beta primer mix along with a sample-barcoded 5' primer. A template-switch 5' adaptor carrying 12 random nucleotides introduced a unique molecular identifier onto each TCR beta cDNA molecule. Each sample yielded at least 3 million CDR3-containing paired-end reads. The Mint cDNA synthesis kit, primed by a TRBC-specific oligonucleotide, was used to synthesize first-strand cDNA from all RNA. Following uracil-DNA glycosylase treatment, a first 18-cycle PCR with universal primers M1SS and BC2_uni_R was performed on all cDNA. For the original study's pipeline: For normalization, 1 million high-quality reads were randomly selected from each sample, with every read carrying a distinct molecular identifier. Reads with shared molecular identifiers were discarded instead of being binned into consensus sequences. CDR3 identification, clonotype clustering and error correction used MiTCR with a Q25 quality threshold and the strictest error-elimination algorithm. A nonparametric unseen species model with Euler transformation was used to estimate a lower bound on total TCR beta diversity. The raw public reads went through TCRdb reprocessing: fastp at Q25, MiXCR clone calling, in-frame beta chains kept. For every CDR3 protein sequence, its rows merge into one entry that carries the most common genes and DNA. These V and J calls derive from TCRdb rather than the authors' analysis. The sample contains 700,000 to 1,000,000 distinct CDR3 sequences, around two fifths of them found a single time. Under 20% of the sample belongs to the ten largest clones.

The sequenced sample consisted of blood. The TCR originated in a man aged 60 to 69 in good health. The rearranged chain carries TRBV5-1 and TRBJ1-4; possibly the D gene is TRBD1, per 5 matching bases. The nucleotides read TGCGCCAGCATCTTCTCCACAGGAGGAAAACTGTTTTTT. This translates into CASIFSTGGKLFF.